Listed below are T cell receptor beta chains from one sample, sequenced in a study of T cell responses to AZD1222 COVID-19 vaccine. Produced via immunoSEQ multiplex PCR; TCRdb's table is partial and in-frame only. Found here are 85,000 to 110,000 clones, roughly 89% of them singletons; the top ten hold 45% to 55%. The sample here was peripheral blood, taken on day 0 of AZD1222 vaccination. These receptors originate from an adult in good health. Each CDR3 is given with its conserved first and last residue. The D gene is left open where the match is weak. A clone size is listed for some rows: how often the clone was seen (once, few, many), or a class if it is expanded.

j_call: TRBJ1-4; d_call: -; clone_size: -; v_call: TRBV27; cdr3_nt: TGTGCCAGCAGCAGACAGCCAACTAATGAAAAACTGTTTTTT; cdr3_aa: CASSRQPTNEKLFF
j_call: TRBJ2-2; d_call: -; clone_size: -; v_call: TRBV7-9; cdr3_nt: TGTGCCAGCAGCCCTTCGGTAGGGAACACCGGGGAGCTGTTTTTT; cdr3_aa: CASSPSVGNTGELFF
j_call: TRBJ1-6; d_call: -; clone_size: -; v_call: TRBV2; cdr3_nt: TGTGCCAGCAGGTCGCAGGGGAGTCAGTATTCACCCCTCCACTTT; cdr3_aa: CASRSQGSQYSPLHF
j_call: TRBJ2-1; d_call: -; clone_size: -; v_call: TRBV15; cdr3_nt: TGTGCCACCAGCAGAGATACAGGCGATTACAATGAGCAGTTCTTC; cdr3_aa: CATSRDTGDYNEQFF
j_call: TRBJ2-2; d_call: -; clone_size: -; v_call: TRBV24-1; cdr3_nt: TGTGCCACCAGTGATGTCATGAACACCGGGGAGCTGTTTTTT; cdr3_aa: CATSDVMNTGELFF
j_call: TRBJ2-4; d_call: TRBD2; clone_size: -; v_call: TRBV7-2; cdr3_nt: TGTGCCAGCAGCTCTAGCGGGAGTCGGTTAGCCAAAAACATTCAGTACTTC; cdr3_aa: CASSSSGSRLAKNIQYF
j_call: TRBJ2-7; d_call: -; clone_size: -; v_call: TRBV5-5; cdr3_nt: TGTGCCAGCAGCTCAGTTCCCGGCAGGGAGAAAGAGCAGTACTTC; cdr3_aa: CASSSVPGREKEQYF
j_call: TRBJ2-1; d_call: -; clone_size: -; v_call: TRBV7-6; cdr3_nt: TGTGCCAGCAGTTACAGGCATGAGCAGTTCTTC; cdr3_aa: CASSYRHEQFF
j_call: TRBJ1-2; d_call: -; clone_size: -; v_call: TRBV2; cdr3_nt: TGTGCCAGCAGTGAAGCGCGACCAGGGGTCGGTGGCTACACCTTC; cdr3_aa: CASSEARPGVGGYTF
j_call: TRBJ2-5; d_call: -; clone_size: -; v_call: TRBV15; cdr3_nt: TGTGCCACCAGCAGAGATATCCAAGAGACCCAGTACTTC; cdr3_aa: CATSRDIQETQYF
j_call: TRBJ1-2; d_call: -; clone_size: -; v_call: TRBV28; cdr3_nt: TGTGCCAGCAGTTTAGATGCTAACTATGGCTACACCTTC; cdr3_aa: CASSLDANYGYTF
j_call: TRBJ2-7; d_call: -; clone_size: -; v_call: TRBV6-1; cdr3_nt: TGTGCCAGCAGTGATAACTACGAGCAGTACTTC; cdr3_aa: CASSDNYEQYF
j_call: TRBJ1-3; d_call: TRBD1; clone_size: -; v_call: TRBV10-3; cdr3_nt: TGTGCCATCAGTGCCACAGGGGGTTACTCTGGAAACACCATATATTTT; cdr3_aa: CAISATGGYSGNTIYF
j_call: TRBJ1-3; d_call: -; clone_size: -; v_call: TRBV7-2; cdr3_nt: TGTGCCAGCAGCGCGACCCGGGACGGCTCTGGAAACACCATATATTTT; cdr3_aa: CASSATRDGSGNTIYF
j_call: TRBJ2-7; d_call: TRBD1; clone_size: -; v_call: TRBV19; cdr3_nt: TGTGCCAGTAGTATACGGGACAGGGACTACGAGCAGTACTTC; cdr3_aa: CASSIRDRDYEQYF
j_call: TRBJ2-1; d_call: -; clone_size: -; v_call: TRBV27; cdr3_nt: TGTGCCAGCAGTTTCGATCGGGTTAACAATGAGCAGTTCTTC; cdr3_aa: CASSFDRVNNEQFF
j_call: TRBJ2-7; d_call: TRBD2; clone_size: -; v_call: TRBV5-1; cdr3_nt: TGCGCCAGCAGCCAGACTAGCGGATACGAGCAGTACTTC; cdr3_aa: CASSQTSGYEQYF
j_call: TRBJ1-5; d_call: TRBD1; clone_size: -; v_call: TRBV19; cdr3_nt: TGTGCCAGTAGTCGATCACAACAGGGGCAGAGTCAGCCCCAGCATTTT; cdr3_aa: CASSRSQQGQSQPQHF
j_call: TRBJ2-5; d_call: -; clone_size: -; v_call: TRBV18; cdr3_nt: TGTGCCAGCTCACCACCCGCAGGGCGGACCGAGACCCAGTACTTC; cdr3_aa: CASSPPAGRTETQYF
j_call: TRBJ2-1; d_call: TRBD2; clone_size: -; v_call: TRBV4-3; cdr3_nt: TGCGCCAGCAGCCAAGGGGTAGCGGGAGTAAATGAGCAGTTCTTC; cdr3_aa: CASSQGVAGVNEQFF
j_call: TRBJ1-2; d_call: TRBD1; clone_size: -; v_call: TRBV5-1; cdr3_nt: TGCGCCAGCAGCTACACAGGGGAAAGTATGAATAGCTACACCTTC; cdr3_aa: CASSYTGESMNSYTF
j_call: TRBJ2-7; d_call: -; clone_size: once; v_call: TRBV5-5; cdr3_nt: TGTGCCAGCAGCCTTGATCCCGGGAGCAGGGACGAGCAGTACTTC; cdr3_aa: CASSLDPGSRDEQYF
j_call: TRBJ1-6; d_call: TRBD1; clone_size: -; v_call: TRBV25-1; cdr3_nt: TGTGCCAGCAGCGCCGGGACAGGGCAGAATTCACCCCTCCACTTT; cdr3_aa: CASSAGTGQNSPLHF
j_call: TRBJ2-7; d_call: -; clone_size: -; v_call: TRBV6-4; cdr3_nt: TGTGCCAACCAGACAGCCTACTACGAGCAGTACTTC; cdr3_aa: CANQTAYYEQYF
j_call: TRBJ2-2; d_call: TRBD2; clone_size: -; v_call: TRBV19; cdr3_nt: TGTGCCAGTAGTCCCGGGGGGGCCGGGGAGCTGTTTTTT; cdr3_aa: CASSPGGAGELFF
j_call: TRBJ1-2; d_call: -; clone_size: -; v_call: TRBV19; cdr3_nt: TGTGCCAGTAGTATGTCGGGAACTACTAACTATGGCTACACCTTC; cdr3_aa: CASSMSGTTNYGYTF
j_call: TRBJ1-2; d_call: -; clone_size: -; v_call: TRBV19; cdr3_nt: TGTGCCAGTAGAGACAGCAACGCCGTGAGCTATGGCTACACCTTC; cdr3_aa: CASRDSNAVSYGYTF
j_call: TRBJ2-1; d_call: TRBD2; clone_size: -; v_call: TRBV10-3; cdr3_nt: TGTGCCATCCTAGCGGGAGGGTCCTACAATGAGCAGTTCTTC; cdr3_aa: CAILAGGSYNEQFF
j_call: TRBJ2-7; d_call: -; clone_size: -; v_call: TRBV19; cdr3_nt: TGTGCCAGTAGTACCGGGACGGGTAGCTCCTACGAGCAGTACTTC; cdr3_aa: CASSTGTGSSYEQYF
j_call: TRBJ2-7; d_call: TRBD2; clone_size: -; v_call: TRBV10-3; cdr3_nt: TGTGCCATCAGTGGGACGGGAGGGCCCCACGAGCAGTACTTC; cdr3_aa: CAISGTGGPHEQYF
j_call: TRBJ2-7; d_call: TRBD1; clone_size: -; v_call: TRBV27; cdr3_nt: TGTGCCAGCAGTTGGGGGACAGGGGAATACGAGCAGTACTTC; cdr3_aa: CASSWGTGEYEQYF
j_call: TRBJ1-2; d_call: TRBD1; clone_size: -; v_call: TRBV4-2; cdr3_nt: TGTGCCAGCAGCCAAGCGACAGGGAACTATGGCTACACCTTC; cdr3_aa: CASSQATGNYGYTF
j_call: TRBJ2-7; d_call: TRBD2; clone_size: -; v_call: TRBV9; cdr3_nt: TGTGCCAGCAGCGTTGAGGGACTAGTGGCGGACGAGCAGTACTTC; cdr3_aa: CASSVEGLVADEQYF
j_call: TRBJ2-1; d_call: TRBD2; clone_size: -; v_call: TRBV18; cdr3_nt: TGTGCCAGCTCACCACCTAGCGGGGGATACAATGAGCAGTTCTTC; cdr3_aa: CASSPPSGGYNEQFF
j_call: TRBJ2-2; d_call: TRBD1; clone_size: -; v_call: TRBV18; cdr3_nt: TGTGCCAGCTCACCACGACAGGGGTACGACACCGGGGAGCTGTTTTTT; cdr3_aa: CASSPRQGYDTGELFF
j_call: TRBJ2-3; d_call: TRBD1; clone_size: -; v_call: TRBV6-2/TRBV6-3; cdr3_nt: TGTGCCAGCAGTTACACTTCCAGGGGGCGCGTAGATACGCAGTATTTT; cdr3_aa: CASSYTSRGRVDTQYF
j_call: TRBJ1-6; d_call: -; clone_size: few; v_call: TRBV25-1; cdr3_nt: TGTGCCAGCAGTGAGGACGCAGGGCTTCGCAATTCACCCCTCCACTTT; cdr3_aa: CASSEDAGLRNSPLHF
j_call: TRBJ2-7; d_call: -; clone_size: -; v_call: TRBV27; cdr3_nt: TGTGCCAGCAGAACCCGACCATTTGGGAATACCTACGAGCAGTACTTC; cdr3_aa: CASRTRPFGNTYEQYF
j_call: TRBJ1-2; d_call: -; clone_size: -; v_call: TRBV11-2; cdr3_nt: TGTGCCAGCAGCTTAATAAACTATGGCTACACCTTC; cdr3_aa: CASSLINYGYTF
j_call: TRBJ2-7; d_call: -; clone_size: -; v_call: TRBV3-1/TRBV3-2; cdr3_nt: TGTGCCAGCCGCGCGTCGGACGGGAACTACGAGCAGTACTTC; cdr3_aa: CASRASDGNYEQYF
j_call: TRBJ1-5; d_call: TRBD1; clone_size: -; v_call: TRBV3-1/TRBV3-2; cdr3_nt: TGTGCCAGCAGCCAAGGGACAGGGAGCAATCAGCCCCAGCATTTT; cdr3_aa: CASSQGTGSNQPQHF
j_call: TRBJ2-1; d_call: -; clone_size: -; v_call: TRBV5-1; cdr3_nt: TGCGCCAGCAGCTTTGGGGGTTCCTCCTACAATGAGCAGTTCTTC; cdr3_aa: CASSFGGSSYNEQFF
j_call: TRBJ2-7; d_call: -; clone_size: -; v_call: TRBV6-1; cdr3_nt: TGTGCCAGCAGTGAAATCGGGGGCCCCTACGAGCAGTACTTC; cdr3_aa: CASSEIGGPYEQYF
j_call: TRBJ2-7; d_call: TRBD1; clone_size: -; v_call: TRBV28; cdr3_nt: TGTGCCAGCAGCAACCCTAGACAGGGGAAGGGCCGCAAGCAGTACTTC; cdr3_aa: CASSNPRQGKGRKQYF
j_call: TRBJ2-3; d_call: -; clone_size: -; v_call: TRBV7-8; cdr3_nt: TGTGCCAGCAGCTTTACCGACAACACAGATACGCAGTATTTT; cdr3_aa: CASSFTDNTDTQYF
j_call: TRBJ2-7; d_call: TRBD2; clone_size: -; v_call: TRBV9; cdr3_nt: TGTGCCAGCAGCGAGGGGGGGACTAGCGGATACGAGCAGTACTTC; cdr3_aa: CASSEGGTSGYEQYF
j_call: TRBJ2-6; d_call: -; clone_size: -; v_call: TRBV5-5; cdr3_nt: TGTGCCAGCAGCTTTTCTAGGGGAGAAATCCCTGGGGCCAACGTCCTGACTTTC; cdr3_aa: CASSFSRGEIPGANVLTF
j_call: TRBJ2-7; d_call: TRBD1; clone_size: -; v_call: TRBV27; cdr3_nt: TGTGCCAGCAGTTCGGACAGGGGAATGGGCGAGCAGTACTTC; cdr3_aa: CASSSDRGMGEQYF
j_call: TRBJ2-6; d_call: -; clone_size: -; v_call: TRBV5-4; cdr3_nt: TGTGCCAGCAGCCTGTCCGGGGCCAACGTCCTGACTTTC; cdr3_aa: CASSLSGANVLTF
j_call: TRBJ2-2; d_call: -; clone_size: -; v_call: TRBV7-9; cdr3_nt: TGTGCCACGGTAAACACCGGGGAGCTGTTTTTT; cdr3_aa: CATVNTGELFF
j_call: TRBJ1-2; d_call: TRBD1; clone_size: once; v_call: TRBV4-1; cdr3_nt: TGCGCCAGCAGCCAGGCCGGGACAGGGGGCGACTATGGCTACACCTTC; cdr3_aa: CASSQAGTGGDYGYTF
j_call: TRBJ2-3; d_call: -; clone_size: -; v_call: TRBV10-3; cdr3_nt: TGTGCCATCAGTGAGGGTCTCCCCACAGATACGCAGTATTTT; cdr3_aa: CAISEGLPTDTQYF
j_call: TRBJ2-7; d_call: TRBD1; clone_size: -; v_call: TRBV19; cdr3_nt: TGTGCCAGTAGTATGCGGCAGGGGGCTTACGAGCAGTACTTC; cdr3_aa: CASSMRQGAYEQYF